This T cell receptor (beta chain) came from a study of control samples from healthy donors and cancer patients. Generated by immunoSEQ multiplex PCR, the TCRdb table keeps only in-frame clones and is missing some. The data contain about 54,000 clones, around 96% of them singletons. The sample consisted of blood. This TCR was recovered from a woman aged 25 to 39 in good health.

The DNA for the CDR3 is TGTGCCAGTAGATGGGACAGGGTATCCAATGAGCAGTTCTTC. As protein: CASRWDRVSNEQFF. The chain has TRBV19 and TRBJ2-1; 9 bases map to TRBD1. The CDR3 has 14 residues. J lost 6 bases, V lost 6 bases, and 6 bases had no gene match. Germline V lookup: CDR1 LNHDA, CDR2 SQIVND (reference sequence).